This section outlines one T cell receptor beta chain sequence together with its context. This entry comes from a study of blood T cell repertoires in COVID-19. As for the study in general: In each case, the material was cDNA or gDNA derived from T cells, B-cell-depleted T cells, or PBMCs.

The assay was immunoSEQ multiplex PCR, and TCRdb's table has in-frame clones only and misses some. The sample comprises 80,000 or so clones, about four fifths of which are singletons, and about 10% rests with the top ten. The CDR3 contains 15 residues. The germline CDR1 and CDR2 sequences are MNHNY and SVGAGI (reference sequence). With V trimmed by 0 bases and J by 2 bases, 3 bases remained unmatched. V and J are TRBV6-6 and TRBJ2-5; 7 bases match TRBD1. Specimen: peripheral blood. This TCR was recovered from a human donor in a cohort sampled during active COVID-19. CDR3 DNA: TGTGCCAGCAGTTACTCTCGGACAGGACAAGAGACCCAGTACTTC. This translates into CASSYSRTGQETQYF.